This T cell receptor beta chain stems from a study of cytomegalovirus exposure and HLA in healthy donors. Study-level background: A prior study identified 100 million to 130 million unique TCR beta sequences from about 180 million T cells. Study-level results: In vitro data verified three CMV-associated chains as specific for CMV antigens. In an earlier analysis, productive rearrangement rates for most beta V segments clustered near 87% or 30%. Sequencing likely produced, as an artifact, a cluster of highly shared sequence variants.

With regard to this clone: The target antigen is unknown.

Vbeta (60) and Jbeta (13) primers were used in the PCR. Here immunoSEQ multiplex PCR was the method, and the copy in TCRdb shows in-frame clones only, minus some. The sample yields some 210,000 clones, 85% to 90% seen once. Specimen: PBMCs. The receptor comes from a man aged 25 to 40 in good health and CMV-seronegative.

This CDR3 is CASSPPSLARTYEQYF. CDR3 bases: TGTGCCAGCAGCCCTCCGTCTTTGGCCAGAACCTACGAGCAGTACTTC. The chain employs TRBV4-2 and TRBJ2-7; D remains unclear. The CDR3 sequence is 16 residues long. Trimming pared 4 bases from V and 2 bases from J, leaving 18 bases between. The V gene's germline CDR1 is LGHNA and CDR2 YNFKEQ.